These T cell receptor beta chains were read from a single sample in a study of OX40 agonist ivuxolimab in advanced cancers. The repertoire was sequenced with immunoSEQ multiplex PCR; TCRdb's copy has only in-frame clones and lacks some. The sample has about 70,000 clones, 85% to 90% seen once. Specimen: CD4+ or CD8+ T cells sorted from blood, collected in a trial of the OX40 agonist ivuxolimab. The receptors here all came from an adult with an advanced solid tumor such as melanoma, head and neck, liver or kidney cancer. The CDR3 runs from the conserved cysteine through the conserved F or W. A D gene is named only where the DNA matches it firmly. Rows may omit the clone size; those that give it use once, few, many or a size class.

D,length,size,J,V,CDR3,DNA
TRBD1,17,-,TRBJ1-3,TRBV9,CASSSGQGTRSGNTIYF,TGTGCCAGCAGCTCGGGACAGGGGACCCGCTCTGGAAACACCATATATTTT
TRBD1,16,-,TRBJ1-1,TRBV7-2,CASSRRGQGVGTEAFF,TGTGCCAGCAGCCGTCGGGGACAGGGAGTAGGCACTGAAGCTTTCTTT
-,11,-,TRBJ2-7,TRBV19,CASSTGAEQYF,TGTGCCAGTAGTACAGGGGCCGAGCAGTACTTC
TRBD1,14,-,TRBJ1-2,TRBV7-6,CASSSGTGAYGYTF,TGTGCCAGCAGCTCCGGGACAGGGGCCTATGGCTACACCTTC
TRBD1,14,-,TRBJ2-7,TRBV2,CASRGDRSSYEQYF,TGTGCCAGCAGGGGGGACAGGAGCTCCTACGAGCAGTACTTC
-,16,-,TRBJ2-3,TRBV19,CASSIGWASSTDTQYF,TGTGCCAGTAGTATAGGGTGGGCGTCTAGCACAGATACGCAGTATTTT
TRBD1,13,-,TRBJ2-7,TRBV18,CASSPGTGPEQYF,TGTGCCAGCTCACCCGGGACAGGGCCCGAGCAGTACTTC
-,15,-,TRBJ2-1,TRBV11-2,CASRTPGTPYNEQFF,TGTGCCAGCAGAACTCCCGGGACTCCTTACAATGAGCAGTTCTTC
-,16,-,TRBJ1-3,TRBV28,CASTPLGLHSGNTIYF,TGTGCCAGCACCCCCCTAGGCCTCCACTCTGGAAACACCATATATTTT
TRBD2,14,-,TRBJ2-1,TRBV4-2,CASSQLAGRGEQFF,TGTGCCAGCAGCCAACTAGCGGGACGCGGTGAGCAGTTCTTC
-,17,few,TRBJ2-2,TRBV15,CATSRDRGLPNTGELFF,TGTGCCACCAGCAGAGATCGAGGGTTGCCGAACACCGGGGAGCTGTTTTTT
-,15,-,TRBJ1-5,TRBV7-9,CASSPLGRGNQPQHF,TGTGCCAGCAGCCCCCTTGGCCGGGGCAATCAGCCCCAGCATTTT
TRBD2,16,-,TRBJ2-1,TRBV5-1,CASSPPLAGGRYEQFF,TGCGCCAGCAGCCCGCCCCTAGCGGGAGGGCGCTATGAGCAGTTCTTC
-,16,-,TRBJ2-2,TRBV2,CASSEEGSGVTGELFF,TGTGCCAGCAGTGAAGAGGGGTCGGGAGTCACCGGGGAGCTGTTTTTT
-,12,-,TRBJ2-7,TRBV6-5,CASGMTVYEQYF,TGTGCCAGCGGTATGACAGTCTACGAGCAGTACTTC
-,15,-,TRBJ2-1,TRBV27,CASSPLRISLNEQFF,TGTGCCAGCAGTCCTCTGCGGATTTCCTTAAATGAGCAGTTCTTC
TRBD2,17,-,TRBJ2-3,TRBV5-6,CASRTGLAAMEGDTQYF,TGTGCCAGCAGAACCGGACTAGCGGCCATGGAGGGGGATACGCAGTATTTT
-,17,-,TRBJ2-3,TRBV27,CASTVAAGRRGVDTQYF,TGTGCCAGCACCGTTGCGGCGGGACGGCGGGGTGTAGATACGCAGTATTTT
-,13,-,TRBJ2-3,TRBV4-3,CASSQDRPDTQYF,TGCGCCAGCAGCCAAGATCGGCCGGATACGCAGTATTTT
-,12,-,TRBJ2-3,TRBV6-6,CASSYKRDTQYF,TGTGCCAGCAGTTACAAGAGAGATACGCAGTATTTT
-,15,-,TRBJ1-1,TRBV6-6,CASSYSYGRGTEAFF,TGTGCCAGCAGTTACTCGTACGGCAGGGGCACTGAAGCTTTCTTT
TRBD2,16,-,TRBJ2-7,TRBV28,CASSLTRAGGPHEQYF,TGTGCCAGCAGTCTCACTCGAGCGGGAGGGCCCCACGAGCAGTACTTC
TRBD1,14,-,TRBJ1-5,TRBV19,CASSAQQGNQPQHF,TGTGCCAGTAGTGCTCAACAGGGGAATCAGCCCCAGCATTTT
TRBD1,16,-,TRBJ2-5,TRBV28,CASSSAGQGDQETQYF,TGTGCCAGCAGTTCCGCGGGACAGGGCGACCAAGAGACCCAGTACTTC
-,14,-,TRBJ1-2,TRBV15,CATSRAAGSGGYTF,TGTGCCACCAGCAGAGCGGCAGGGTCAGGTGGCTACACCTTC
-,14,-,TRBJ2-7,TRBV6-5,CASSYGSQGGEQYF,TGTGCCAGCAGTTACGGGAGTCAAGGTGGCGAGCAGTACTTC
TRBD1,15,-,TRBJ2-7,TRBV7-2,CASSLRDRGLYEQYF,TGTGCCAGCAGCTTAAGGGACAGGGGTCTCTACGAGCAGTACTTC
TRBD2,14,-,TRBJ2-3,TRBV30,CAWKKTSGVYTQYF,TGTGCCTGGAAGAAGACTAGCGGGGTCTATACGCAGTATTTT
-,13,-,TRBJ1-2,TRBV5-1,CASSLVESGGYTF,TGCGCCAGCAGCTTGGTGGAGTCAGGTGGCTACACCTTC
-,11,-,TRBJ2-7,TRBV20-1,CSGKQGNEQYF,TGCAGTGGAAAACAGGGTAACGAGCAGTACTTC
TRBD1,14,-,TRBJ1-6,TRBV4-3,CASSWDRRDSPLHF,TGCGCCAGCAGCTGGGACAGGCGAGATTCACCCCTCCACTTT
-,12,few,TRBJ1-5,TRBV11-2,CASSNSNQPQHF,TGTGCCAGCAGCAACAGCAATCAGCCCCAGCATTTT
TRBD1,16,-,TRBJ1-5,TRBV5-1,CASSPEPGQGGQPQHF,TGCGCCAGCAGCCCTGAGCCGGGACAGGGGGGGCAGCCCCAGCATTTT
-,15,-,TRBJ2-1,TRBV9,CASSRDHPSYNEQFF,TGTGCCAGCAGCCGGGACCACCCCTCCTACAATGAGCAGTTCTTC
-,14,-,TRBJ1-1,TRBV9,CASSVGVGNTEAFF,TGTGCCAGCAGCGTAGGGGTCGGGAACACTGAAGCTTTCTTT
-,11,-,TRBJ2-7,TRBV6-1,CASSTHYEQYF,TGTGCCAGCAGTACCCACTACGAGCAGTACTTC
-,13,-,TRBJ1-1,TRBV6-5,CASSSPGNTEAFF,TGTGCCAGCAGTTCCCCAGGAAACACTGAAGCTTTCTTT
TRBD1,15,once,TRBJ1-2,TRBV5-1,CASSLGGQGNYGYTF,TGCGCCAGCAGCTTGGGTGGACAGGGGAACTATGGCTACACCTTC
TRBD1,13,-,TRBJ1-5,TRBV19,CASIRTGGQPQHF,TGTGCCAGTATCAGGACAGGGGGTCAGCCCCAGCATTTT
-,13,-,TRBJ2-3,TRBV15,CATSRVQTDTQYF,TGTGCCACCAGCAGAGTTCAGACAGATACGCAGTATTTT
TRBD1,18,-,TRBJ2-6,TRBV7-9,CASSPPGQAGSGANVLTF,TGTGCCAGCAGCCCCCCGGGACAGGCTGGCTCTGGGGCCAACGTCCTGACTTTC
-,14,-,TRBJ1-6,TRBV7-2,CASSEDTGPSPLHF,TGTGCCAGCAGCGAGGATACAGGGCCCTCACCCCTCCACTTT